This T cell receptor (beta chain) was identified during a study of regulatory T cells in long-lasting Graves disease. Study overall: A definition of persistent Graves' disease required over 5 years of antithyroid drugs plus positive TSH receptor antibodies.

Time point described: persistent/refractory GD, antithyroid drugs over 5 years with positive TRAb. Researchers made the TCR library from RNA that was extracted from PBMCs. As collected, the peripheral blood samples measured around 9 milliliters each and went into EDTA tubes. Turning to this clonotype: The junction differs from germline at one of its ends, possibly a read error.

Germline CDR1 reads LGHNA; CDR2 reads YNFKEQ. The CDR3 totals 16 residues. Relying on iRepertoire HTBI primers and Arm-PCR of CDR3 regions, the team built TCR beta libraries. In the source study's methods: Gene usage covered 50 to 75 TRBV and 14 TRBJ segments. TCRdb redid the calling of the multiplex PCR reads with MiXCR, one entry per CDR3 protein. In this record, the V and J calls reflect TCRdb's handling and not the investigators' own analysis. The sample records around 400,000 distinct CDR3 sequences, more than 20% being singletons. The sequencing here drew on peripheral blood mononuclear cells (PBMCs), taken when the disease was refractory, from a patient treated with antithyroid drugs. The clonotype was recovered from a woman in her thirties or forties with Graves disease. The chain joins TRBV4-2 to TRBJ2-2; 7 positions match TRBD2. The CDR3 DNA sequence: TGTGCCAGCAGCCAAGAATTGGCGGGAGAAACCGGGGAGCTGTTCTTT. Amino acids: CASSQELAGETGELFF.